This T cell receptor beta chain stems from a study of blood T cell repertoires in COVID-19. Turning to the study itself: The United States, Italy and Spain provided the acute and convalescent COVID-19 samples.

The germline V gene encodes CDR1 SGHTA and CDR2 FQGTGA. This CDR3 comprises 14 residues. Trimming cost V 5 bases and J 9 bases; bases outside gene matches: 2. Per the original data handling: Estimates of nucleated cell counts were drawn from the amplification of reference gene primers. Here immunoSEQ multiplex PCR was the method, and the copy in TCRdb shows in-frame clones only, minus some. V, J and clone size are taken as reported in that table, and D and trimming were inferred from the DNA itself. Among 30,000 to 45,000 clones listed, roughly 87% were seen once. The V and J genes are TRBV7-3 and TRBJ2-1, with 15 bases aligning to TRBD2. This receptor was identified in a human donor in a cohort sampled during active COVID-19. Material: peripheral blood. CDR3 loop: CASSRGLAGGEQFF. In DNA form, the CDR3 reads TGTGCCAGCAGCAGGGGACTAGCGGGAGGTGAGCAGTTCTTC.